The T cell receptor (beta chain) under discussion was sequenced for a study of identical twins. Overall study findings and caveats: Low generation probability was overrepresented in out-of-frame alpha sequences shared by twins. Beta out-of-frame sequences showed weaker excess twin sharing.

For this clonotype: Its antigen remains unidentified.

Through template switching, a universal primer site was introduced, and the cDNA contained unique molecular identifiers. A single record per CDR3 protein comes from TCRdb applying MiXCR to the 5' RACE reads. Here the sample spans fewer than 550,000 distinct CDR3 sequences, around an eighth being singletons. Germline CDR1 and CDR2: SGHRS and YFSETQ. V lost 1 base and J lost 7, with 8 bases in between. The CDR3 contains 13 residues. Only healthy Caucasians were included as donors. The same data also went into a second study, on yellow fever vaccine responses in identical twins.

The V call is TRBV5-1, the J call TRBJ2-2; maybe TRBD2 (5 bases). This receptor was taken from a woman aged 18-35 years in good health. Sequencing was carried out using CD4+ T cells sorted from blood. CDR3 coding DNA: TGCGCCAGCAGCTTGTTAACTAGCGGGGAGCTGTTTTTT. It translates to CASSLLTSGELFF.